Following are 17 T cell receptor beta chains from one sample sequenced in a study of T cell clones after liver transplantation. Libraries were prepared by immunoSEQ multiplex PCR; TCRdb keeps only in-frame clonotypes and omits some of them. The sample carries some 13,000 clones, under 75% recorded once. Sequences were derived from CD8+ T cells from blood, sampled at the 22-month timepoint. All receptors come from a human patient who received a liver transplant. Some T cells could come from the graft donor.

The rearrangement uses TRBV21-1 and TRBJ2-1; no DNA check was done on the table's D call, TRBD1. TRBV21-1 is assigned pseudogene status. The CDR3 consists of 16 residues. The chain's CDR3 is CASSQGQSSSYNEQFF. CDR3 in DNA: TGTGCCAGCAGCCAAGGACAGTCAAGCTCCTACAATGAGCAGTTCTTC.

In this sample, this clone turned up once. The rearrangement joins TRBV9 to TRBJ2-5; D not resolved. The V and J ends lost 3 bases and 7 bases respectively, with 19 bases between them. Germline loops: CDR1 SGDLS, CDR2 YYNGEE. This CDR3 is built from 15 residues. Here the CDR3 reads CASSDDRSTLTTQYF. The CDR3 bases are TGTGCCAGCAGCGACGATCGGAGTACCCTCACGACCCAGTACTTC.

The chain is built from TRBV27 and TRBJ2-5; 8 bases map to TRBD2. V dropped 7 bases and J dropped 3; count of bases not matched to a gene: 4. The germline gives CDR1 MNHEY, CDR2 SMNVEV (reference sequence). The CDR3 length is 13 residues. The CDR3 loop reads CASMGRGEETQYF. CDR3 nucleotides: TGTGCCAGCATGGGGCGGGGGGAAGAGACCCAGTACTTC.

CDR3 sequence (DNA): TGTGCCAGCAGCTTGGGCTCTAGCGGGATATCCGAGCAGTACTTC. This encodes CASSLGSSGISEQYF. The chain recombines TRBV5-6 with TRBJ2-7, with 9 nucleotides matching TRBD2. CDR3 length: 15 residues. Germline V gene sequence: CDR1 SGHDT, CDR2 YYEEEE. The trim removed 0 bases at V and 6 bases at J, leaving 7 bases unmatched. Looking up the rest from reference TRBV5-6 and TRBJ2-7 gives the full variable domain: DAGVTQSPTHLIKTRGQQVTLRCSPKSGHDTVSWYQQALGQGPQFIFQYYEEEERQRGNFPDRFSGHQFPNYSSELNVNALLLGDSALYLCASSLGSSGISEQYFGPGTRLTVT.

The rearrangement links TRBV6-4 to TRBJ2-3, with 8 bases lining up with TRBD2. J gave up 1 base and V 3 bases, and 0 bases lay outside the gene matches. The length of the CDR3 is 14 residues. Germline V gene lookup returns CDR1 MRHNA and CDR2 SNTAGT. The CDR3 DNA reads as TGTGCCAGCAGTGAGCGGGGGGGCACAGATACGCAGTATTTT. It yields the protein CASSERGGTDTQYF.

The chain recombines TRBV7-6 with TRBJ2-7, with D hard to call. This CDR3 is built from 13 residues. Looked up from germline, CDR1 is SGHVS and CDR2 is FNYEAQ. With 1 base removed from V and 3 bases from J, the gap between germline ends came to 7 bases. The CDR3, as DNA: TGTGCCAGCAGCTTAGAGCCCCACTACGAGCAGTACTTC. Protein product: CASSLEPHYEQYF.

The chain recombines TRBV7-9 with TRBJ2-5, with TRBD1 matching 7 bases. The V gene end was trimmed by 2 bases and the J gene end by 5 bases; junction bases not matched to a gene: 8. Germline V gives CDR1 SEHNR, CDR2 FQNEAQ (reference sequence). This CDR3 is built from 15 residues. CDR3 coding DNA: TGTGCCAGCAGCTTACGTGACAGGGATCTTGAGACCCAGTACTTC. The encoded protein is CASSLRDRDLETQYF.

The chain combines TRBV28 with TRBJ2-7, with TRBD1 matching over 9 bases. V was pared by 5 bases and J by 4 bases, with 12 bases of the junction left unmatched. The CDR3 length is 16 residues. Germline CDR1 and CDR2: MDHEN and SYDVKM. The CDR3 reads CASSPDLGDRAYEQYF. CDR3 sequence (DNA): TGTGCCAGCAGTCCGGATCTGGGGGACAGGGCTTACGAGCAGTACTTC.

The sample holds a few counts of this clone. The genes are TRBV6-1 and TRBJ2-7; TRBD1 matches 7 bases. The CDR3 covers 14 residues. Germline V CDR1 and CDR2: MNHNS, SASEGT. Unmatched junction bases numbered 7, after V lost 6 bases and J lost 2 bases. As DNA, the CDR3 is TGTGCCAGCAGGATTAGACAGGGAGCCTACGAGCAGTACTTC. As protein: CASRIRQGAYEQYF.

A few counts support this clone. This sequence joins TRBV4-2 and TRBJ1-3; D gene ambiguous. The CDR3 is made up of 16 amino acids. Germline CDR1 LGHNA, CDR2 YNFKEQ. V lost 0 bases and J 9 bases, leaving 18 bases between the germline ends. The CDR3 sequence is CASSQESGYPLGTIYF. CDR3 in DNA: TGTGCCAGCAGCCAAGAGTCAGGATACCCCCTCGGCACCATATATTTT.

The rearrangement links TRBV9 to TRBJ1-3, with D perhaps matching TRBD1 (5 bases). The CDR3 extends over 15 amino acids. CDR1 SGDLS and CDR2 YYNGEE come from the germline V gene. Trimming took off 0 bases at V and 0 bases at J, with 7 bases between the two ends. This CDR3 is CASSVARGSGNTIYF. The CDR3, as DNA: TGTGCCAGCAGCGTAGCTAGGGGCTCTGGAAACACCATATATTTT.

The CDR3 here is CASSAGTGGYNEQFF. The CDR3 nucleotides are TGTGCCAGCAGCGCCGGGACAGGGGGCTACAATGAGCAGTTCTTC. The genes are TRBV9 and TRBJ2-1; TRBD1 agrees at 11 bases. The CDR3 contains 15 residues. The ends lost 3 bases at V and 3 bases at J; junction bases unmatched: 2. Per germline, CDR1 SGDLS and CDR2 YYNGEE. The whole variable domain, filled in from reference TRBV9 and TRBJ2-1, reads DSGVTQTPKHLITATGQRVTLRCSPRSGDLSVYWYQQSLDQGLQFLIQYYNGEERAKGNILERFSAQQFPDLHSELNLSSLELGDSALYFCASSAGTGGYNEQFFGPGTRLTVL.

V gene TRBV27 combines with J gene TRBJ2-1; D perhaps matches TRBD1 (5 bases). The CDR3 is 14 amino acids. Trimming shortened V by 5 bases and J by 1 base, and 9 bases separated the two germline ends. CDR1 is MNHEY, CDR2 SMNVEV, per germline (reference sequence). DNA of the CDR3: TGTGCCAGCAGTCCCCAGGGTTCCTACAATGAGCAGTTCTTC. Its protein product is CASSPQGSYNEQFF.

The chain uses TRBV6-5 and TRBJ2-1; 7 bases are shared with TRBD1. V lost 8 bases and J lost 3; bases outside the gene matches: 7. CDR3 length: 14 amino acids. Germline CDR1 reads MNHEY; CDR2 reads SVGAGI. The CDR3 DNA reads as TGTGCCAGCCGAAGAGGGACAGACTACAATGAGCAGTTCTTC. It specifies CASRRGTDYNEQFF.

Note on this clone: One end of the junction varies from germline; a read error may be responsible. The chain uses TRBV2 and TRBJ2-1; 7 bases match TRBD2. Germline V gene sequence: CDR1 SNHLY, CDR2 FYNNEI. The CDR3 runs 14 residues. This CDR3 is CATSDPRTSNEQFF. In DNA form, the CDR3 reads TGTGCCACCAGTGACCCCCGGACTAGCAATGAGCAGTTCTTC.

V is TRBV2 and J is TRBJ2-2; D not certain. Germline lookup yields CDR1 SNHLY and CDR2 FYNNEI. The CDR3 totals 13 residues. V lost 7 bases and J lost 0, with 6 bases in between. CDR3 sequence reads: CASKAPNTGELFF. CDR3 DNA: TGTGCCAGCAAAGCCCCGAACACCGGGGAGCTGTTTTTT.

This rearrangement joins TRBV9 to TRBJ2-7, with 10 positions matching TRBD2. This CDR3 comprises 15 residues. Trimming took 4 bases from V and 2 from J; bases not matched to a gene: 6. Per the germline V gene, CDR1 is SGDLS and CDR2 is YYNGEE. The CDR3: CASSITSGATYEQYF. In DNA form, the CDR3 reads TGTGCCAGCAGCATAACTAGCGGGGCGACCTACGAGCAGTACTTC.